These T cell receptor beta chains were read from a single sample in a study of PD-1 blockade in classical Hodgkin lymphoma. Libraries were prepared by immunoSEQ multiplex PCR; TCRdb keeps only in-frame clonotypes and omits some of them. The sample has roughly 13,000 clones, about 86% seen once. Here the sequenced sample was CD4+ T cells from blood, taken before the fourth cycle of nivolumab. The receptors here all came from a human donor with classical Hodgkin lymphoma. Both conserved end residues are part of each CDR3. The D gene is left open where the match is weak. Only some rows state a clone size, as once, few, many or a class for expanded clones.

>TRBJ2-3|.|TRBV7-6|.
TGTGCCAGCAGCTTAGCGAGTAAGGGCAAGGCAGATACGCAGTATTTT
CASSLASKGKADTQYF
>TRBJ2-2|TRBD2|TRBV7-2|.
TGTGCCAGCTCCCCCCCTAGCGGGGGGAACACCGGGGAGCTGTTTTTT
CASSPPSGGNTGELFF
>TRBJ2-7|.|TRBV18|.
TGTGCCAGCTCACCACCCGGGAGCGGCCCTTCCTACGAGCAGTACTTC
CASSPPGSGPSYEQYF
>TRBJ2-1|TRBD2|TRBV7-2|once
TGTGCCAGCAGCCGACCGGGGGGGTACAATGAGCAGTTCTTC
CASSRPGGYNEQFF
>TRBJ1-2|.|TRBV15|.
TGTGCCACCAGCAGAGATCGGTTCATCGGCTACACCTTC
CATSRDRFIGYTF
>TRBJ2-7|.|TRBV27|few
TGTGCCAGCAGCCGACAGACCTACGAGCAGTACTTC
CASSRQTYEQYF
>TRBJ2-4|.|TRBV28|.
TGTGCCAGCAGTGCTTCTGGCGTAGGATATGGGTACTTC
CASSASGVGYGYF
>TRBJ1-5|TRBD1|TRBV27|once
TGTGCCAGCAGTTTATTCGGGACAGGGGGCAATCAGCCCCAGCATTTT
CASSLFGTGGNQPQHF
>TRBJ1-1|.|TRBV7-2|.
TGTGCCAGCAGCTTAGCGCCAGGACCTGAAGCTTTCTTT
CASSLAPGPEAFF
>TRBJ2-5|.|TRBV7-9|.
TGTGCCAGCAGCTTAGCCGGCGAGACCCAGTACTTC
CASSLAGETQYF
>TRBJ2-7|TRBD1|TRBV5-4|.
TGTGCCAGCAGCTTGCCAGGGGGTATCTACGAGCAGTACTTC
CASSLPGGIYEQYF
>TRBJ2-7|TRBD2|TRBV7-9|.
TGTGCCAGCAGCGGCGGGGCACTAGCGGGATCCGAGCAGTACTTC
CASSGGALAGSEQYF
>TRBJ2-2|.|TRBV5-1|.
TGCGCCAGCAGCTTGGGACAGTTCACCGGGGAGCTGTTTTTT
CASSLGQFTGELFF
>TRBJ2-5|TRBD1|TRBV29-1|.
TGCAGCGTTGAAGGGACAGGCCCCCAAGAGACCCAGTACTTC
CSVEGTGPQETQYF
>TRBJ2-2|.|TRBV7-6|.
TGTGCCAGCAGCCAGACTTCCACCGGGGAGCTGTTTTTT
CASSQTSTGELFF
>TRBJ1-2|TRBD1|TRBV15|few
TGTGCCACCAGCGGGGGGACAGGGAGTATCTATGGCTACACCTTC
CATSGGTGSIYGYTF
>TRBJ2-5|TRBD2|TRBV2|.
TGTGCCAGCCGAAGGGGTCCGGGACTAGCGGGGGGGCGTAGAGTAGAGACCCAGTACTTC
CASRRGPGLAGGRRVETQYF
>TRBJ2-1|.|TRBV7-2|.
TGTGCCAGCAGGAACGACGCTAATGAGCAGTTCTTC
CASRNDANEQFF